One sample yielded the 21 T cell receptor beta chains listed below, sequenced in a study of blood T cell repertoires in COVID-19. Only in-frame clones appear in the TCRdb table, and some are missing; sequencing was by immunoSEQ multiplex PCR. The sample yields 200,000 to 250,000 clones, 84% seen once. Input material: peripheral blood. The receptors shown here come from an elderly woman with active or convalescent COVID-19.

The chain recombines TRBV15 with TRBJ2-5, with 11 bases aligning to TRBD1. V lost 5 bases to trimming and J lost 5 bases; unmatched junction nucleotides: 4. The CDR3 is 14 residues long. Germline loops: CDR1 LNHNV, CDR2 YYDKDF (reference sequence). The CDR3 DNA is TGTGCCACCAGCTTGGACAGGGGGCCTGAGACCCAGTACTTC. The encoded protein is CATSLDRGPETQYF. The complete variable domain, with remaining parts taken from reference TRBV15 and TRBJ2-5, reads DAMVIQNPRYQVTQFGKPVTLSCSQTLNHNVMYWYQQKSSQAPKLLFHYYDKDFNNEADTPDNFQSRRPNTSFCFLDIRSPGLGDTAMYLCATSLDRGPETQYFGPGTRLLVL.

This sequence joins TRBV5-4 and TRBJ2-6; tentatively, D is TRBD1 (6 bases). The CDR3 contains 16 residues. Trimming shortened V by 3 bases and J by 0 bases, and 10 bases separated the two germline ends. Germline CDR1 and CDR2: SGHNT and YYREEE (reference sequence). The CDR3 reads CASSSGTPSGANVLTF. The CDR3 DNA sequence: TGTGCCAGCAGCTCCGGGACACCCTCTGGGGCCAACGTCCTGACTTTC.

The table lists this clone with a few counts. V gene TRBV27 combines with J gene TRBJ1-1; 8 nucleotides match TRBD1. The CDR3 is 13 amino acids. The germline gives CDR1 MNHEY, CDR2 SMNVEV (reference sequence). V lost 1 base to trimming and J lost 9 bases; unmatched junction nucleotides: 4. DNA for the CDR3: TGTGCCAGCAGTTTATGGACAGGGAGGCAAGCTTTCTTT. Residues: CASSLWTGRQAFF.

The chain recombines TRBV18 with TRBJ1-4, with D hard to call. This CDR3 comprises 13 residues. The V end lost 7 bases, the J end lost 8 bases, and 14 bases lay between the germline ends. Germline assignment: CDR1 KGHSH and CDR2 LQKENI. The CDR3: CASFRGFGEKLFF. CDR3 nucleotide sequence: TGTGCCAGCTTCCGGGGTTTTGGGGAAAAACTGTTTTTT.

The chain has TRBV5-5 and TRBJ2-7; 9 nucleotides line up with TRBD1. Germline CDR1 reads SGHKS; CDR2 reads YYEKEE (reference sequence). The CDR3 sequence is 15 residues long. Trimming removed 3 bases from V and 6 bases from J; junction bases left unmatched: 10. CDR3 bases: TGTGCCAGCAGCTGGACTTGGGACAGGGTATTCGAGCAGTACTTC. The encoded protein is CASSWTWDRVFEQYF.

The rearrangement joins TRBV5-1 to TRBJ2-2, with a tentative D call TRBD1 (6 bases). CDR3 length: 13 amino acids. Trimming took 3 bases from V and 4 from J, leaving 7 bases between them. The germline V gene encodes CDR1 SGHRS and CDR2 YFSETQ. CDR3 in amino acids: CASSSRGTGELFF. The CDR3 DNA reads TGCGCCAGCAGCTCCAGGGGCACCGGGGAGCTGTTTTTT. The variable domain in full, with the rest retrieved from reference TRBV5-1 and TRBJ2-2, is KAGVTQTPRYLIKTRGQQVTLSCSPISGHRSVSWYQQTPGQGLQFLFEYFSETQRNKGNFPGRFSGRQFSNSRSEMNVSTLELGDSALYLCASSSRGTGELFFGEGSRLTVL.

The chain uses TRBV9 and TRBJ2-1; 10 positions agree with TRBD2. V lost 3 bases, J lost 2 bases, and 5 bases stayed unmatched. The CDR3 totals 16 residues. Germline lookup yields CDR1 SGDLS and CDR2 YYNGEE. CDR3 region: CASSGGLAVPYNEQFF. The CDR3 DNA reads TGTGCCAGCAGCGGTGGACTAGCGGTGCCCTACAATGAGCAGTTCTTC.

The chain links TRBV30 to TRBJ1-1, with D tentatively TRBD1 (5 bases). V was trimmed by 5 bases and J by 3 bases, leaving 7 bases between them. The CDR3 is made up of 11 amino acids. Germline V gene data show CDR1 as GTSNPN and CDR2 as SVGIG (reference sequence). The CDR3, as DNA: TGTGCCTGGCAGGGTTACACTGAAGCTTTCTTT. Its protein product is CAWQGYTEAFF.

The CDR3 sequence: CASKFRDGSNQPQHF. The CDR3 DNA follows: TGTGCCAGTAAGTTTCGGGATGGTAGCAATCAGCCCCAGCATTTT. J is TRBJ1-5 and V is TRBV19; D is undetermined. Germline assignment: CDR1 LNHDA and CDR2 SQIVND (reference sequence). With 7 bases removed from V and 0 bases from J, the gap between germline ends came to 13 bases. The CDR3 contains 15 residues.

The J gene is TRBJ2-1, the V gene TRBV9; the match to TRBD2 covers 12 bases. The germline gives CDR1 SGDLS, CDR2 YYNGEE. V dropped 0 bases and J dropped 0; count of bases not matched to a gene: 13. The CDR3 consists of 21 residues. CDR3 bases: TGTGCCAGCAGCGTAGCCCCGGGACTAGCGGGCCAATTTAGCTCCTACAATGAGCAGTTCTTC. Amino acids: CASSVAPGLAGQFSSYNEQFF.

V and J are TRBV6-4 and TRBJ2-7, with a possible D match to TRBD1 (6 bases). Looked up from germline, CDR1 is MRHNA and CDR2 is SNTAGT. The CDR3 loop spans 16 amino acids. Trimming removed 3 bases at V and 4 bases at J, with 19 bases between. The CDR3 protein is CASSEDQCGQRYEQYF. In DNA, the CDR3 is TGTGCCAGCAGTGAGGACCAATGTGGACAGCGTTACGAGCAGTACTTC.

The CDR3 DNA is TGCGCCAGCAGCCCTGGCGGCATTCAAGAGACCCAGTACTTC. Amino acid sequence: CASSPGGIQETQYF. The chain is built from TRBV4-1 and TRBJ2-5, with D hard to call. V dropped 4 bases and J dropped 2 bases, with 11 bases sitting between them. Germline lookup yields CDR1 MGHRA and CDR2 YSYEKL. The CDR3 is 14 amino acids.

For the CDR3, the DNA is TGCAGTGCTAGTAGGACAGGCCGGGAGACCCAGTACTTC. This translates into CSASRTGRETQYF. The V gene is TRBV20-1, the J gene TRBJ2-5; 7 bases map to TRBD1. The germline gives CDR1 DFQATT, CDR2 SNEGSKA (reference sequence). V was clipped by 3 bases and J by 5 bases; unmatched bases: 6. The CDR3 sequence is 13 residues long.

V and J are TRBV5-6 and TRBJ1-1; D gene ambiguous. V lost 0 bases, J lost 2 bases, and 5 bases lay in between. Germline CDR1 and CDR2: SGHDT and YYEEEE. The CDR3 covers 13 residues. The chain's CDR3 is CASSLVPNTEAFF. The CDR3 bases are TGTGCCAGCAGCTTGGTCCCTAACACTGAAGCTTTCTTT.

CDR3 loop: CASIPPRGGGNTGELFF. The CDR3 nucleotides are TGTGCCAGCATACCACCCCGCGGGGGGGGAAACACCGGGGAGCTGTTTTTT. The genes are TRBV7-2 and TRBJ2-2; TRBD2 matches at 9 bases. In germline, CDR1 is SGHTA, CDR2 FQGNSA. V lost 7 bases and J lost 2; bases outside the gene matches: 11. The CDR3 is 17 residues long.

This clone was counted once. This chain joins TRBV27 and TRBJ1-6, with 7 bases matching TRBD1. The J segment lost 8 bases and the V segment lost 5 bases, leaving 12 bases of the junction unmatched. The V gene's germline CDR1 is MNHEY and CDR2 SMNVEV (reference sequence). The CDR3 sequence is 16 residues long. The CDR3 DNA sequence: TGTGCCAGCAGTCTCGGACAGGCCCTCCGGTATTCACCCCTCCACTTT. The encoded protein is CASSLGQALRYSPLHF.

The V call is TRBV3-1 (or the pseudogene TRBV3-2), the J call TRBJ2-5, with 12 positions matching TRBD2. Trimming at V came to 5 bases and at J to 5 bases, leaving 9 bases not matched to a gene. The CDR3 loop spans 16 amino acids. CDR1 and CDR2 (germline): LGHDT, YNNKEL (reference sequence). The CDR3 spells CASSKRTSGAGETQYF. The CDR3 nucleotides are TGTGCCAGCAGCAAGCGGACTAGCGGGGCGGGGGAGACCCAGTACTTC.

CDR3 loop: CASSRQGAHTEAFF. The CDR3 DNA reads as TGTGCCAGCAGTAGACAGGGGGCCCACACTGAAGCTTTCTTT. V and J are TRBV11-3 and TRBJ1-1, with 10 nucleotides matching TRBD1. The length of the CDR3 is 14 residues. CDR1 is SGHNT, CDR2 YENEEA, per germline. After removal of 6 bases from V and 3 bases from J, the junction contained 4 bases not matched to a gene. Complete variable domain (other parts from reference TRBV11-3 and TRBJ1-1): EAGVVQSPRYKIIEKKQPVAFWCNPISGHNTLYWYLQNLGQGPELLIRYENEEAVDDSQLPKDRFSAERLKGVDSTLKIQPAELGDSAVYLCASSRQGAHTEAFFGQGTRLTVV.

This clone was observed a single time. The chain joins TRBV28 to TRBJ2-1; 8 bases line up with TRBD2. V lost 6 bases and J lost 7; bases outside the gene matches: 8. The CDR3 is made up of 14 amino acids. Germline V gives CDR1 MDHEN, CDR2 SYDVKM. CDR3: CASSYGGARNEQFF. For the CDR3, the DNA is TGTGCCAGCAGCTACGGGGGGGCCAGGAATGAGCAGTTCTTC. The full variable domain, rest sourced from reference TRBV28 and TRBJ2-1, is DVKVTQSSRYLVKRTGEKVFLECVQDMDHENMFWYRQDPGLGLRLIYFSYDVKMKEKGDIPEGYSVSREKKERFSLILESASTNQTSMYLCASSYGGARNEQFFGPGTRLTVL.

The V gene is TRBV4-3, the J gene TRBJ2-1; the match to TRBD2 covers 11 bases. The V gene's germline CDR1 is LGHNA and CDR2 YSLEER. Germline trimming cut 2 bases from V and 3 bases from J; bases unmatched to any gene: 9. The CDR3 consists of 18 residues. The CDR3 loop is CASSQTLPGTSGYNEQFF. The CDR3 DNA sequence: TGCGCCAGCAGCCAAACCCTCCCCGGGACTAGCGGCTACAATGAGCAGTTCTTC.

This chain connects TRBV7-8 to TRBJ1-5; the D is unclear. Trimming took 1 base from V and 0 from J, leaving 7 bases between them. Germline CDR1 is SGHVS and CDR2 is FQNEAQ. The CDR3 sequence is 15 residues long. The CDR3 is CASSLVTLSNQPQHF. The DNA of the CDR3 is TGTGCCAGCAGCTTAGTGACACTTAGCAATCAGCCCCAGCATTTT.